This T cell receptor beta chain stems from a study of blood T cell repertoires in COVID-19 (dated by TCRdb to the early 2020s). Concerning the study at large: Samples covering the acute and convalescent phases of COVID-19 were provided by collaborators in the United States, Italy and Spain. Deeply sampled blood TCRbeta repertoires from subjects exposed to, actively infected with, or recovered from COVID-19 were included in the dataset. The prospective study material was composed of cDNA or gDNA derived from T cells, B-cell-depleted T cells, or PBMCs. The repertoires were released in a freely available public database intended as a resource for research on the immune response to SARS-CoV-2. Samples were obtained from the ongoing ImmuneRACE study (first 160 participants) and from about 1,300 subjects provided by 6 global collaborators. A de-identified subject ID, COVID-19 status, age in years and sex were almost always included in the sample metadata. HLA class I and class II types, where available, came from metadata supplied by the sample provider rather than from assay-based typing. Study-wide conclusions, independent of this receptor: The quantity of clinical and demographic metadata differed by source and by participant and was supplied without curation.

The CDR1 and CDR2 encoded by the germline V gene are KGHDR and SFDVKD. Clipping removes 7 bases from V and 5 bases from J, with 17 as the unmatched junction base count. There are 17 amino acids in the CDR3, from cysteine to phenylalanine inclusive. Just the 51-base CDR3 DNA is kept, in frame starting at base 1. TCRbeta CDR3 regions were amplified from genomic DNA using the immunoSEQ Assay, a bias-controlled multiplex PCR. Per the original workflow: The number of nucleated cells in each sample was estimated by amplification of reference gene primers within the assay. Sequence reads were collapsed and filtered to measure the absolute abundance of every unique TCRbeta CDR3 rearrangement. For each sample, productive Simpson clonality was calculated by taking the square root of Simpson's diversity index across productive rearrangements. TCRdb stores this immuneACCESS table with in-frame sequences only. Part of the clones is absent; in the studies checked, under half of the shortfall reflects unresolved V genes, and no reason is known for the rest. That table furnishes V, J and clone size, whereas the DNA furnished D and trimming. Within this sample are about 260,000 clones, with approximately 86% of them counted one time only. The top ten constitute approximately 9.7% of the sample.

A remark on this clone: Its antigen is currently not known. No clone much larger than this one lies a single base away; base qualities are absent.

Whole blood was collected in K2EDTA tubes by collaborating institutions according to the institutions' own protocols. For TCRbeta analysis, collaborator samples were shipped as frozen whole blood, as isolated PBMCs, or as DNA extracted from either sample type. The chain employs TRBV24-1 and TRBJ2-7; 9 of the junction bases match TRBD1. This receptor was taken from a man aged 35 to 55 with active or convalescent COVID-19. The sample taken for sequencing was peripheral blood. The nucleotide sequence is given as TGTGCCACCAGCCCCTCCCCGGGACAGGGTTCAGCCCACGAGCAGTACTTC. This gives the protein CATSPSPGQGSAHEQYF.